The 20 T cell receptor beta chains below come from one sample, sequenced in a study of T cell responses to AZD1222 COVID-19 vaccine. Some clones are missing from TCRdb's copy, which holds only in-frame ones; the method was immunoSEQ multiplex PCR. This table holds about 120,000 clones, around nine tenths found once. Material: peripheral blood, obtained on day 0 of AZD1222 vaccination. These receptors were obtained from an adult in good health.

The V gene is TRBV3-1 (or the pseudogene TRBV3-2), the J gene TRBJ1-2; the D gene is possibly TRBD1 (5 bases). Germline lookup yields CDR1 LGHDT and CDR2 YNNKEL (reference sequence). The V end was cut by 0 bases, the J end by 8 bases, with 13 bases between. The CDR3 length is 14 residues. CDR3 nucleotide sequence: TGTGCCAGCAGCCAAGATGGGGGTTACGGAGGCTACACCTTC. It translates to CASSQDGGYGGYTF.

The chain recombines TRBV18 with TRBJ2-7; a weak D match, TRBD1 (5 bases). CDR1 and CDR2 (germline): KGHSH, LQKENI. The CDR3 contains 13 residues. With 6 bases removed from V and 3 bases from J, the gap between germline ends came to 12 bases. The CDR3 region has the DNA TGTGCCAGCTCCCGCCTCGGACACTACGAGCAGTACTTC. Its translation: CASSRLGHYEQYF.

J is TRBJ1-1 and V is TRBV5-1; 8 nucleotides match TRBD1. With V trimmed by 3 bases and J by 4 bases, 8 bases remained unmatched. Germline CDR1 is SGHRS and CDR2 is YFSETQ. The CDR3 extends over 15 amino acids. This CDR3 is CASSSRTGRSTEAFF. CDR3 sequence (DNA): TGCGCCAGCAGCTCCCGGACAGGGCGAAGCACTGAAGCTTTCTTT.

The J gene is TRBJ1-3, the V gene TRBV19, with a weak D call TRBD1 (5 bases). CDR3 length: 15 amino acids. Trimming pared 5 bases from V and 9 bases from J, leaving 20 bases between. Germline-derived CDR1 and CDR2 are LNHDA and SQIVND (reference sequence). This CDR3 reads CASSQTSHLGATIYF. As DNA, the CDR3 is TGTGCCAGTAGTCAGACAAGTCATCTCGGGGCCACCATATATTTT.

This CDR3 reads CASSPRPPSGEKLFF. CDR3 nucleotides: TGTGCCAGCAGCCCCCGTCCCCCGTCGGGCGAAAAACTGTTTTTT. V is TRBV7-2 and J is TRBJ1-4; D not certain. The V end lost 5 bases, the J end lost 8 bases, and 18 bases lay between the germline ends. The V gene's germline CDR1 is SGHTA and CDR2 FQGNSA. The CDR3 has 15 residues.

V usage is TRBV6-5 and J usage is TRBJ1-1; no reliable D call. The CDR3 contains 13 residues. Trimming stripped 5 bases from V and 0 bases from J, with 7 bases between. CDR1 and CDR2 (germline): MNHEY, SVGAGI. The CDR3 spells CASSRNLNTEAFF. The CDR3 DNA follows: TGTGCCAGCAGTAGAAATTTGAACACTGAAGCTTTCTTT.

V is TRBV5-1 and J is TRBJ2-1; TRBD2 might be the D (6 bases). Germline V gene data show CDR1 as SGHRS and CDR2 as YFSETQ. CDR3 length: 15 residues. V dropped 1 base and J dropped 8 bases, with 16 bases sitting between them. The CDR3 coding sequence is TGCGCCAGCAGCTTGACGGGGGAGAGTCGCTATGAGCAGTTCTTC. Translated: CASSLTGESRYEQFF. Full variable domain (remainder filled in from reference TRBV5-1 and TRBJ2-1): KAGVTQTPRYLIKTRGQQVTLSCSPISGHRSVSWYQQTPGQGLQFLFEYFSETQRNKGNFPGRFSGRQFSNSRSEMNVSTLELGDSALYLCASSLTGESRYEQFFGPGTRLTVL.

V usage is TRBV5-6 and J usage is TRBJ1-2, with D unclear. The V gene's germline CDR1 is SGHDT and CDR2 YYEEEE. The CDR3 has 15 residues. The ends were cut back, 0 bases at V and 4 bases at J, with 13 bases in the middle. CDR3 region: CASSLVGRTLYGYTF. The CDR3 nucleotides read TGTGCCAGCAGCTTGGTCGGCAGAACTCTCTATGGCTACACCTTC.

The J gene is TRBJ1-4, the V gene TRBV6-2 or TRBV6-3; D not certain. Germline CDR1 and CDR2: MNHEY and SVGEGT. V dropped 6 bases and J dropped 4 bases, with 12 bases sitting between them. The CDR3 runs to 14 residues. The CDR3 DNA sequence: TGTGCCAGCAGCCGCAGGACCTATAATGAAAAACTGTTTTTT. It codes for CASSRRTYNEKLFF.

This chain links TRBV7-9 with TRBJ1-2; D is uncertain. This CDR3 region has 17 residues. CDR1 is SEHNR, CDR2 FQNEAQ, per germline (reference sequence). V was clipped by 3 bases and J by 5 bases, with 22 bases between them. This chain's CDR3 is CASSFLPSKTQIYGYTF. The CDR3 DNA is TGTGCCAGCAGCTTCCTCCCTTCTAAGACCCAAATTTATGGCTACACCTTC.

The chain links TRBV25-1 to TRBJ1-2; D gene ambiguous. V was shortened by 4 bases and J by 3 bases, with 6 bases between the two germline ends. The CDR3 spans 12 residues. The V gene's germline CDR1 is MGHDK and CDR2 SYGVNS. CDR3 nucleotide sequence: TGTGCCAGCAGTGGGACGGACTATGGCTACACCTTC. It yields the protein CASSGTDYGYTF.

V and J are TRBV9 and TRBJ2-1, with 12 bases lining up with TRBD2. The ends lost 2 bases at V and 8 bases at J; junction bases unmatched: 5. The CDR3 is 15 amino acids. Germline-derived CDR1 and CDR2 are SGDLS and YYNGEE. CDR3 sequence (DNA): TGTGCCAGCAGCGTCGCTAGCGGGGGGGCATATGAGCAGTTCTTC. Protein sequence: CASSVASGGAYEQFF.

This chain uses TRBV4-2 with TRBJ1-1; 8 bases align to TRBD1. V dropped 4 bases and J dropped 5; count of bases not matched to a gene: 12. The CDR3 loop spans 16 amino acids. The germline CDR1 and CDR2 sequences are LGHNA and YNFKEQ. The CDR3 DNA is TGTGCCAGCAGCCGAGGACAGGGCTTATCAGGGACTGAAGCTTTCTTT. This encodes CASSRGQGLSGTEAFF.

V is TRBV5-4 and J is TRBJ1-1, with D perhaps matching TRBD1 (5 bases). CDR1 and CDR2 (germline): SGHNT, YYREEE (reference sequence). Deletions cut 1 base from V and 6 bases from J, with 13 bases between. The CDR3 is made up of 14 amino acids. In DNA, the CDR3 is TGTGCCAGCAGCTTGAAAATCAGGGCCTCTGAAGCTTTCTTT. Translated, it gives CASSLKIRASEAFF.

The gene calls are TRBV4-2 and TRBJ1-1; tentative D call: TRBD1 (6 bases). V lost 0 bases, J lost 7 bases, and 12 bases lay in between. Germline lookup yields CDR1 LGHNA and CDR2 YNFKEQ. This CDR3 region has 14 residues. The CDR3 sequence is CASSQDLDRLEAFF. DNA for the CDR3: TGTGCCAGCAGCCAAGATTTGGACAGACTTGAAGCTTTCTTT.

V and J are TRBV5-6 and TRBJ1-1; 7 bases align to TRBD1. The CDR3 covers 11 residues. Looked up from germline, CDR1 is SGHDT and CDR2 is YYEEEE. V lost 4 bases, J lost 9 bases, and 3 bases stayed unmatched. Here the CDR3 DNA reads TGTGCCAGCAGCCGGGACAGACAAGCTTTCTTT. Translation gives CASSRDRQAFF.

The genes are TRBV18 and TRBJ2-3, with D perhaps matching TRBD2 (6 bases). CDR1 and CDR2 (germline): KGHSH, LQKENI. The V end was cut by 0 bases, the J end by 2 bases, with 12 bases between. The CDR3 has 16 residues. The CDR3 loop reads CASSPPQLANTDTQYF. CDR3 bases: TGTGCCAGCTCACCACCTCAACTAGCAAACACAGATACGCAGTATTTT.

This chain links TRBV14 with TRBJ2-2, with 10 bases that match TRBD1. After removal of 4 bases from V and 2 bases from J, the junction contained 4 bases not matched to a gene. This CDR3 has 16 residues. CDR1 and CDR2 from the germline V gene are SGHDN and FVKESK. This CDR3 is CASSRRTGGNTGELFF. Written as DNA, the CDR3 is TGTGCCAGCAGCCGGAGGACAGGGGGAAACACCGGGGAGCTGTTTTTT.

The V and J genes are TRBV9 and TRBJ1-2; possibly TRBD1 for D (6 bases). Per germline, CDR1 SGDLS and CDR2 YYNGEE. The CDR3 is 15 amino acids. Trimming took off 3 bases at V and 6 bases at J, with 18 bases between the two ends. CDR3 amino acids: CASSEQGGGLNGYTF. The CDR3 coding sequence is TGTGCCAGCAGCGAACAGGGAGGAGGACTAAATGGCTACACCTTC.

The chain is built from TRBV19 and TRBJ1-5, with 9 nucleotides matching TRBD1. V lost 5 bases, J lost 0 bases, and 17 bases stayed unmatched. CDR3 length: 20 amino acids. From germline, CDR1 is LNHDA and CDR2 SQIVND (reference sequence). CDR3 amino acids: CASSSKGGTGLFNSNQPQHF. The CDR3 DNA sequence: TGTGCCAGTAGTTCCAAAGGGGGGACAGGGTTGTTCAATAGCAATCAGCCCCAGCATTTT.